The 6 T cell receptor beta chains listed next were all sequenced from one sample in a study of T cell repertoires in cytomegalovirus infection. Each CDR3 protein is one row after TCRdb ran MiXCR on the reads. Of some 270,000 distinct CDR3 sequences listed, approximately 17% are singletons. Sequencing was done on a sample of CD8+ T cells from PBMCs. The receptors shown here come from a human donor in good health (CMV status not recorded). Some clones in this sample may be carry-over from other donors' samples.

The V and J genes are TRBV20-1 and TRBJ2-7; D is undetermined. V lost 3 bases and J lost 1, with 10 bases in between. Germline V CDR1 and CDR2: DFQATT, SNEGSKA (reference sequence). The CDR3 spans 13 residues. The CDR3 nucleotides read TGCAGTGCTAGCATTAGGGAATCCTACGAGCAGTACTTC. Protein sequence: CSASIRESYEQYF.

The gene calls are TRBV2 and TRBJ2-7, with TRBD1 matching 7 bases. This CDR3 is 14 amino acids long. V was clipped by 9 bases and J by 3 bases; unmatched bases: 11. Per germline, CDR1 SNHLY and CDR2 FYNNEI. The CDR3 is CASFRDSYFYEQYF. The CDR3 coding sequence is TGTGCCAGTTTCCGGGACAGCTATTTCTACGAGCAGTACTTC. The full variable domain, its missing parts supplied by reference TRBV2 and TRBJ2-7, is EPEVTQTPSHQVTQMGQEVILRCVPISNHLYFYWYRQILGQKVEFLVSFYNNEISEKSEIFDDQFSVERPDGSNFTLKIRSTKLEDSAMYFCASFRDSYFYEQYFGPGTRLTVT.

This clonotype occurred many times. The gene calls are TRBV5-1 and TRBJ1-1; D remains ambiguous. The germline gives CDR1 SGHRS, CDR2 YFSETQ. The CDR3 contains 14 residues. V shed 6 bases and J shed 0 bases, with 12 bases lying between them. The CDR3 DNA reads TGCGCCAGCACGGTCACAGCAATGAACACTGAAGCTTTCTTT. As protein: CASTVTAMNTEAFF. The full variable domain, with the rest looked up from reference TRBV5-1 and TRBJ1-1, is KAGVTQTPRYLIKTRGQQVTLSCSPISGHRSVSWYQQTPGQGLQFLFEYFSETQRNKGNFPGRFSGRQFSNSRSEMNVSTLELGDSALYLCASTVTAMNTEAFFGQGTRLTVV.

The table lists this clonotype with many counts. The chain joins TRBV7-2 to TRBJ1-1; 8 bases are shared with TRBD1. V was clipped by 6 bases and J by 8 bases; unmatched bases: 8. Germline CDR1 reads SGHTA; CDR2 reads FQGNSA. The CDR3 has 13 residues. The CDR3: CASRSLGQGEAFF. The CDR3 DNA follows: TGTGCCAGCAGGTCCCTCGGACAGGGCGAAGCTTTCTTT.

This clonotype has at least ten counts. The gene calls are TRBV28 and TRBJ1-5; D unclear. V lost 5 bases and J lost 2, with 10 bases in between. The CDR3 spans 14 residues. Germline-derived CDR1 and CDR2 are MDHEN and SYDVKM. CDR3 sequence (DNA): TGTGCCAGCAGTCCCTCAGGTCGCAATCAGCCCCAGCATTTT. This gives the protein CASSPSGRNQPQHF. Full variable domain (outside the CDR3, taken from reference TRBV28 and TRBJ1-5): DVKVTQSSRYLVKRTGEKVFLECVQDMDHENMFWYRQDPGLGLRLIYFSYDVKMKEKGDIPEGYSVSREKKERFSLILESASTNQTSMYLCASSPSGRNQPQHFGDGTRLSIL.

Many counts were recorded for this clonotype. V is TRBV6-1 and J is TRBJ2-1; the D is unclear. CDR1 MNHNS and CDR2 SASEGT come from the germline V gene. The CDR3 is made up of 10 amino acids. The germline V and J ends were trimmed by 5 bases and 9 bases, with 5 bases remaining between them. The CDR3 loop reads CASSTVEQFF. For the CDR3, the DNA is TGTGCCAGCAGTACAGTTGAGCAGTTCTTC.